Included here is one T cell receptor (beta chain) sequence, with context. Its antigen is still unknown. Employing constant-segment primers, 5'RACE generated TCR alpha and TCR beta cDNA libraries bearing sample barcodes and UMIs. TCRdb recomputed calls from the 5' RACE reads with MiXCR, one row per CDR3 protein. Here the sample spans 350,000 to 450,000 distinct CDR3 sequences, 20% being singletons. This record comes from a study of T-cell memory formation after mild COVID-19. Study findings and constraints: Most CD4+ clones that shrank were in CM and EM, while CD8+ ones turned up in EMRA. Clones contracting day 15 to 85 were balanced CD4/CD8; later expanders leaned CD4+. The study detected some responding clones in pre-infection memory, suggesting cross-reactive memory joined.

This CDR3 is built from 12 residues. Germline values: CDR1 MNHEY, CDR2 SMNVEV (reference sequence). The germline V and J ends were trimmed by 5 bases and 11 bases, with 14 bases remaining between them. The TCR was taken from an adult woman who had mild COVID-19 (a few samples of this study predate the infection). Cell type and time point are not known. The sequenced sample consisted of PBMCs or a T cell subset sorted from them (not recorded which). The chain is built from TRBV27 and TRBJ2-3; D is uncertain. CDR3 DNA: TGTGCCAGCAGTCCCCCAGTAGGCCAGCAGTATTTT. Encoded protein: CASSPPVGQQYF.